This TCR beta chain was recovered during a study of response to subunit inactivated influenza vaccine. Study observations and caveats: Researchers suggested that each seasonal influenza vaccination recruits few new T cells.

This clonotype was seen more than once but under ten times. Its specificity is not known. V was clipped by 0 bases and J by 6 bases; unmatched bases: 8. Germline V gene sequence: CDR1 DFQATT, CDR2 SNEGSKA (reference sequence). This CDR3 spans 15 amino acids. From the RT-PCR reads, TCRdb called clonotypes with MiXCR, one entry per CDR3 protein. The sample has hundreds of thousands of distinct CDR3 sequences, 6% to 9% seen once; the top ten hold 10% to 15%. The rearrangement joins TRBV20-1 to TRBJ2-1; 7 bases fit TRBD1. This material consisted of PBMCs from blood, taken around 25 months after vaccination. The sequence came from a man aged 45 to 70 who received an inactivated influenza vaccine. The CDR3 coding sequence is TGCAGTGCTAGAGAACAGGGGTCCTTTGGCAATGAGCAGTTCTTC. This encodes CSAREQGSFGNEQFF.